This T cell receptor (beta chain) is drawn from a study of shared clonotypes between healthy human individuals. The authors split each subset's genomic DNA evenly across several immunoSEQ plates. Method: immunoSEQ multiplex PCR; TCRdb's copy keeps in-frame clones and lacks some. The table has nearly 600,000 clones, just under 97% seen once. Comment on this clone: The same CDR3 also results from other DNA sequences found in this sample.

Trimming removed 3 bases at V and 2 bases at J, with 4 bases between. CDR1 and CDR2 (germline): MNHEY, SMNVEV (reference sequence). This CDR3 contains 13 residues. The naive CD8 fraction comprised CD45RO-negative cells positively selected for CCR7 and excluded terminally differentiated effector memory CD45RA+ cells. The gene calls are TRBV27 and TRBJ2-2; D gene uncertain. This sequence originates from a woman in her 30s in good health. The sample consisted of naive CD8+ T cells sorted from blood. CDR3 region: CASSFLNTGELFF. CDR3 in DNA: TGTGCCAGCAGTTTCTTAAACACCGGGGAGCTGTTTTTT.